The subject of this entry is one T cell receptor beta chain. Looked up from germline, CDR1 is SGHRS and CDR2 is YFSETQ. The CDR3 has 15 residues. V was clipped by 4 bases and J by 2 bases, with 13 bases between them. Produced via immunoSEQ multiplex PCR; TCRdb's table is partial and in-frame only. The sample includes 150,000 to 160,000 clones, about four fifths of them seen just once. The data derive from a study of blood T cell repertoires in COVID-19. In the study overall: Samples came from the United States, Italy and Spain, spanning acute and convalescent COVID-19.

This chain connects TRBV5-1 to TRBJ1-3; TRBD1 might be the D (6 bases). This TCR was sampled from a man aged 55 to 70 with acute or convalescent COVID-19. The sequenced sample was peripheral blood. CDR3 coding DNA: TGCGCCAGCAGCGGTTCGGACAGTACTGGAAACACCATATATTTT. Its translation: CASSGSDSTGNTIYF.